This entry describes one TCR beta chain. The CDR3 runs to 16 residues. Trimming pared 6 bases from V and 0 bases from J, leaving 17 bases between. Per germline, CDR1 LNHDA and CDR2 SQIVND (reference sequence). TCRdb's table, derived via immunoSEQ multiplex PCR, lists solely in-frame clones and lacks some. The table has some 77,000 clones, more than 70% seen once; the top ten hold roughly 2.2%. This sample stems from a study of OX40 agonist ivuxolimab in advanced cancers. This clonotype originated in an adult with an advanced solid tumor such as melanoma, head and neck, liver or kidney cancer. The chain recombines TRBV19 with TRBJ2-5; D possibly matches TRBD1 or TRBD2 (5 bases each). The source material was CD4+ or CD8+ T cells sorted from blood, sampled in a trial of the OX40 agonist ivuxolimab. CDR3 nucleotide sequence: TGTGCCAGTAGCTCGGGGCAAATACTGTACCAAGAGACCCAGTACTTC. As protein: CASSSGQILYQETQYF.